The clone carrying this T cell receptor beta chain was detected only a few times. Its antigen is not identified. This record comes from a study of T-cell reconstitution after alpha-beta-depleted transplantation in children. Study-wide results and caveats: The main origin of T-cell counts and diversity one year after transplant was newly produced T cells.

Unique molecular identifiers were incorporated during preparation of the TCRbeta library. TCRdb called the PCR reads again in MiXCR, with one record for every CDR3 protein. This repertoire shows roughly 200,000 distinct CDR3 sequences, 7% to 9% found once; its top ten account for 35% to 45%. The CDR3 covers 12 residues. The V end was cut by 4 bases, the J end by 5 bases, with 8 bases between. CDR1 and CDR2 from the germline V gene are MNHNY and SVGAGI (reference sequence). This chain connects TRBV6-6 to TRBJ2-5; D is unresolved. The TCR comes from a male patient under 10 years old who had a stem cell transplant for acute myeloid leukemia, so the T cells may come from the graft donor. The sequenced sample was PBMCs, mostly from graft donor cells, obtained 360 days after TCRalphabeta/CD19-depleted stem cell transplant. This chain's CDR3 is CASSSIGETQYF. The CDR3 coding sequence is TGTGCCAGCAGTTCCATTGGTGAGACCCAGTACTTC.